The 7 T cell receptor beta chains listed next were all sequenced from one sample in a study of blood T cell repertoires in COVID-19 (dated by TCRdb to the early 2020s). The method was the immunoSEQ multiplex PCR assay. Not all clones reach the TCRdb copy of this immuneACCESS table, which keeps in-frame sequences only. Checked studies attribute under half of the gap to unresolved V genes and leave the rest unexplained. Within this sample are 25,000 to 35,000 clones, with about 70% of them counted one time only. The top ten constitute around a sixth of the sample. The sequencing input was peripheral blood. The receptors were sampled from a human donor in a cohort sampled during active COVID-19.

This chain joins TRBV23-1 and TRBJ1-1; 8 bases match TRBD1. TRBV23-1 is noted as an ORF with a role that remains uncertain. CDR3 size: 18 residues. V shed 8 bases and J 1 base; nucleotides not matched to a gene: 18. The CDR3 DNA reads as TGCGCCAGCTCCGGACAGGGTCAGGTCCTCAGCGCGAACACTGAAGCTTTCTTT. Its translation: CASSGQGQVLSANTEAFF.

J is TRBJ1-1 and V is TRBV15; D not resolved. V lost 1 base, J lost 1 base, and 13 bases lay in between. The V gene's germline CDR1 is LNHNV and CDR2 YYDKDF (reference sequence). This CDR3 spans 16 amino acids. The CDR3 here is CATSRVGFSSNTEAFF. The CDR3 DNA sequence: TGTGCCACCAGCAGAGTGGGCTTCTCTTCGAACACTGAAGCTTTCTTT.

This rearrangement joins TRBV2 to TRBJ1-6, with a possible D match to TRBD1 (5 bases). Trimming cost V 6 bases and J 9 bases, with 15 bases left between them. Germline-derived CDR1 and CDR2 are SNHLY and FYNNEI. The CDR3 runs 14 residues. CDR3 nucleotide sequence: TGTGCCAGCAGGGCATCAGGGATGGGTTCACCCCTCCACTTT. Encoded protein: CASRASGMGSPLHF.

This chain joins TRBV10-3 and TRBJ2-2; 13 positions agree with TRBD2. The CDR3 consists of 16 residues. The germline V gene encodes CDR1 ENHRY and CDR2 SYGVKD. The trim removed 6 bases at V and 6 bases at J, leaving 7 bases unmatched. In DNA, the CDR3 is TGTGCCATCAGGCCCGGACTAGCGGGGGTGTCCGGGGAGCTGTTTTTT. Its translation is CAIRPGLAGVSGELFF.

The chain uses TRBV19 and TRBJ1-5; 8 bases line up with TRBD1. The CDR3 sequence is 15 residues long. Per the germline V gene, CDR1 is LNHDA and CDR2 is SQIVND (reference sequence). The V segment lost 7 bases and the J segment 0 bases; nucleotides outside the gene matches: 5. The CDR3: CASTRTGNSNQPQHF. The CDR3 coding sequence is TGTGCCAGTACCCGGACAGGGAATAGCAATCAGCCCCAGCATTTT. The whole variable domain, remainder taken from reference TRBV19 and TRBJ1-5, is DGGITQSPKYLFRKEGQNVTLSCEQNLNHDAMYWYRQDPGQGLRLIYYSQIVNDFQKGDIAEGYSVSREKKESFPLTVTSAQKNPTAFYLCASTRTGNSNQPQHFGDGTRLSIL.

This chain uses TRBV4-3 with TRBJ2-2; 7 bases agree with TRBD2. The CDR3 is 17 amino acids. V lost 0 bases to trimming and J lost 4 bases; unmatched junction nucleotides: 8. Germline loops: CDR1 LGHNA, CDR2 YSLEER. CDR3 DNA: TGCGCCAGCAGCCAAGATGGCCTAGCGGTCGGCACCGGGGAGCTGTTTTTT. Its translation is CASSQDGLAVGTGELFF.

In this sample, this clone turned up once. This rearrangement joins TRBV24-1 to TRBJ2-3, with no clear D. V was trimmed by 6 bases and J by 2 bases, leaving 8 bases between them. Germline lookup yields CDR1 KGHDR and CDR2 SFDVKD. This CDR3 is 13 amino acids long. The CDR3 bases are TGTGCCACCAGTTTCGCGGACACAGATACGCAGTATTTT. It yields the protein CATSFADTDTQYF.